This TCR beta chain came from a study of blood T cell repertoires in COVID-19. Germline CDR1 SGHTA, CDR2 FQGTGA. J lost 4 bases, V lost 4 bases, and 5 bases had no gene match. This CDR3 is 16 amino acids long. This clone appeared once. Sequenced by immunoSEQ multiplex PCR; TCRdb stores in-frame clones only, minus some. The sample has 150,000 to 200,000 clones; roughly 85% are singletons. The clonotype was recovered from a woman in her 70s with acute or convalescent COVID-19. This chain connects TRBV7-3 to TRBJ1-6, with 9 bases identical to TRBD1. The sequencing input was peripheral blood. In DNA form, the CDR3 reads TGTGCCAGCAGCTCCCTCGGGACAGGGTATAATTCACCCCTCCACTTT. Protein product: CASSSLGTGYNSPLHF.